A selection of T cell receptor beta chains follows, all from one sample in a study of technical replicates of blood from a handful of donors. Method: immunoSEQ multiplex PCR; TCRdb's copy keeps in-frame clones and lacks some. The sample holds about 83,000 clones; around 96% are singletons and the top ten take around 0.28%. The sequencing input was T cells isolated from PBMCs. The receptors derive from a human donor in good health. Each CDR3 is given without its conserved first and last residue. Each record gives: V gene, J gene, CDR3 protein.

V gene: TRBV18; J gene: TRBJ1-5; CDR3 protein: ASSPRTGQEPQH
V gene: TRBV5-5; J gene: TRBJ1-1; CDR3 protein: ASSLTWQGKTEAF
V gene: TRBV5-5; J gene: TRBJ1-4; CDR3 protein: ASSSSIGVAEKLF
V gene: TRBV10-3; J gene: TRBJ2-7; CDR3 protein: AISDPISRGSYEQY
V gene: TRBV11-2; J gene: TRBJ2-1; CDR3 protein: ASSHWRDRAYNEQF
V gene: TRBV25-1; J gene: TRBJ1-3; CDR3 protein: ASSPVGGNTIY
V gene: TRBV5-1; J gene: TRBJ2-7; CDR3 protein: ASSLSGGSYEQY
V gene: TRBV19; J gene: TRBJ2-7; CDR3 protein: ASSRTGSYEQY
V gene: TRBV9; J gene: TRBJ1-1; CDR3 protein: ASSNDRDWTEAF
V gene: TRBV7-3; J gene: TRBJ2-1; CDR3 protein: ASSLSPSGLNEQF
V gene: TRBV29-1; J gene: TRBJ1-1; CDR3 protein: SVSTQGNTEAF
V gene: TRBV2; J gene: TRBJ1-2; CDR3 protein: ASSPLRSGARSGYT
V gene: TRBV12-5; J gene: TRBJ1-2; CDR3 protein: ASGLDGGYSGYT
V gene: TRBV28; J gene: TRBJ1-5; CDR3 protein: ASSNPGQGYQPQH
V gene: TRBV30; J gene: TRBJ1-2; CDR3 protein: AWSTGHFYGYT
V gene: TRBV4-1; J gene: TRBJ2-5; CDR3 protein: ASSQMFSIQY
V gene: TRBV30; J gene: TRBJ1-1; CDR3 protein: AWSVFPMEGPNTEAF
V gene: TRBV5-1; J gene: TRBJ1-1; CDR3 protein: ASSPDGRRGRTEAF
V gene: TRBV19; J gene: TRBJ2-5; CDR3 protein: ASSTGQGAGGTQY
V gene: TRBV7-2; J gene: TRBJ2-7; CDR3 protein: ASSENLAGVRW
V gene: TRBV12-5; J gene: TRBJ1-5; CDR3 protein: ASGLGDILYIYQPQH
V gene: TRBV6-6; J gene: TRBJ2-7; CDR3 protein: ASSSYYEQY
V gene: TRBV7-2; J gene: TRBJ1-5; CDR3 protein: ASSLSGNQPQH
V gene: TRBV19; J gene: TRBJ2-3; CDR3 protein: ASSMIGQGTDTQY
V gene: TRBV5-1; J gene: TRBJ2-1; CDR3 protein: ASSFFREGYNEQF
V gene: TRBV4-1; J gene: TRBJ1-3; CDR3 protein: ASSHGNPSSGNTIY
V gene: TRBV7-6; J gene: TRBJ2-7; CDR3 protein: ASSSHSYEQY
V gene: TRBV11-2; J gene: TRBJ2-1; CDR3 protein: ASSFPGVDEQF
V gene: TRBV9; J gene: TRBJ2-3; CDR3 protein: ASSAGLASGTDTQY
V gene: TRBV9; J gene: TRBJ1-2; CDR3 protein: ASSVQGRMGGYT
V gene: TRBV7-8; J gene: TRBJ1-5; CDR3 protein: ASSLWTDSNQPQH
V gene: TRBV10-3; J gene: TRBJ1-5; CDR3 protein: ATPWTGGDEQPQH
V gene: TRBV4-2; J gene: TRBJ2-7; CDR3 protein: ASSQRDSTYEQY
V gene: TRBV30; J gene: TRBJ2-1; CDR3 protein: AWSPGTSGRDEQF
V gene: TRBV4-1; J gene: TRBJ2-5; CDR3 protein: ASSQTRQETQY
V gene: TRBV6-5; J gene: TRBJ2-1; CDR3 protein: ASSYPSSGRGNEQF
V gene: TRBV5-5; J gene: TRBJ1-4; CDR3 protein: ASSPWTGRGEKLF
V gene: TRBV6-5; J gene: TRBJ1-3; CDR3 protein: ASHLGTGLGNTIY
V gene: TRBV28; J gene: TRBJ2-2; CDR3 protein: ASSGRTPVRGELF
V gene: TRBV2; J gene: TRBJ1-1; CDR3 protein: ASSGGTEAF
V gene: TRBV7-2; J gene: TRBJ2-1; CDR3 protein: ASSSGPTGTSEGEQF
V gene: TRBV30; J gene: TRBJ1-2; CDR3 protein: AWTGTAGYGYT
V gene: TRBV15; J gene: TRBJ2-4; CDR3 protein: ATSRLTKNIQY
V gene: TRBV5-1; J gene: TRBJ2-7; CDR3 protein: ASSLATSGYVAAYEQY
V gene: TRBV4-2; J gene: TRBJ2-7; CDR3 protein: ASRAGDFSYEQY
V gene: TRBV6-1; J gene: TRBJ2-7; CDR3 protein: ASSEITSGAYEQY
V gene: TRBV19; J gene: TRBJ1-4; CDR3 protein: ASSTRTTRREKLF
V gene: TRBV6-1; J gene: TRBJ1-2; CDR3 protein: ASSEAREVAGYT
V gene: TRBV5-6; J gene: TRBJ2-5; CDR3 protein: ASSWETSGSVETQY
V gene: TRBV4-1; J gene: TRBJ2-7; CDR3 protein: ASSPMGQQRCCEQY
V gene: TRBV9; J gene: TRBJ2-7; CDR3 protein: ASSVSHQSGASYEQY
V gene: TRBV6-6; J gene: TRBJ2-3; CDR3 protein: ASSYRTATDTQY
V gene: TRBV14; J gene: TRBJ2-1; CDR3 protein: ASSLIGLAGERAYNEQF